Below, 14 T cell receptor beta chains from the same sample are listed, as sequenced in a study of T-cell memory formation after mild COVID-19. TCRdb passed the 5' RACE reads through MiXCR, listing each CDR3 protein once. The sample shows 58,000 or so distinct CDR3 sequences, around a quarter of them seen only once. Specimen: PBMCs or a T cell subset sorted from them (not recorded which). The receptors stem from a man aged 18 to 35 who had mild COVID-19 (a few samples of this study predate the infection). Cell type and time point are not known.

This clonotype was seen only a few times. The gene calls are TRBV6-5 and TRBJ1-2; D is unclear. The germline V gene encodes CDR1 MNHEY and CDR2 SVGAGI. This CDR3 region has 14 residues. The germline V and J ends were trimmed by 4 bases and 0 bases, with 9 bases remaining between them. CDR3 amino acids: CASSFGTPNYGYTF. For the CDR3, the DNA is TGTGCCAGCAGTTTTGGCACCCCTAACTATGGCTACACCTTC.

V is TRBV6-2 or TRBV6-3 and J is TRBJ2-1; the D is unclear. The CDR3 covers 12 residues. Germline CDR1 MNHEY, CDR2 SVGEGT. The V end was cut by 6 bases, the J end by 5 bases, with 8 bases between. CDR3 sequence reads: CASSPPNNEQFF. CDR3 DNA sequence: TGTGCCAGCAGCCCACCGAACAATGAGCAGTTCTTC.

The V and J genes are TRBV27 and TRBJ2-5; 8 nucleotides agree with TRBD1. The germline V gene encodes CDR1 MNHEY and CDR2 SMNVEV (reference sequence). This CDR3 region has 17 residues. V lost 6 bases to trimming and J lost 1 base; unmatched junction nucleotides: 13. Here the CDR3 reads CASSRKEDRGLQETQYF. In DNA form, the CDR3 reads TGTGCCAGCAGCCGAAAGGAAGACAGGGGACTCCAAGAGACCCAGTACTTC.

The J gene is TRBJ2-7, the V gene TRBV7-6, with TRBD1 matching 8 bases. In germline, CDR1 is SGHVS, CDR2 FNYEAQ. The CDR3 runs 14 residues. V trimming: 5 bases; J trimming: 5 bases; junction bases outside the gene matches: 8. CDR3 residues: CASSPGDRLDEQYF. CDR3 bases: TGTGCCAGCAGCCCTGGGGACAGGCTCGACGAGCAGTACTTC.

J is TRBJ2-1 and V is TRBV13; 9 nucleotides match TRBD1. Germline V lookup: CDR1 PRHDT, CDR2 FYEKMQ (reference sequence). The CDR3 loop spans 15 amino acids. V lost 6 bases, J lost 7 bases, and 10 bases stayed unmatched. CDR3 DNA sequence: TGTGCCAGCAGTTCCGCCGGGACAGGGCGGAATGAGCAGTTCTTC. This codes for CASSSAGTGRNEQFF. Complete variable domain (other parts from reference TRBV13 and TRBJ2-1): AAGVIQSPRHLIKEKRETATLKCYPIPRHDTVYWYQQGPGQDPQFLISFYEKMQSDKGSIPDRFSAQQFSDYHSELNMSSLELGDSALYFCASSSAGTGRNEQFFGPGTRLTVL.

This clonotype turned up a few times. This chain joins TRBV4-3 and TRBJ1-5; tentatively, D is TRBD1 (5 bases). The V gene lost 0 bases and the J gene lost 7 bases, with 10 bases spanning the gap. Germline CDR1 LGHNA, CDR2 YSLEER. The CDR3 is 14 residues long. CDR3 in amino acids: CASSQETRGQPQHF. Written as DNA, the CDR3 is TGCGCCAGCAGCCAAGAAACGCGGGGCCAGCCCCAGCATTTT.

This clonotype was detected only a few times. V and J are TRBV6-6 and TRBJ2-3; TRBD2 is a possible D gene (6 bases). The germline CDR1 and CDR2 sequences are MNHNY and SVGAGI (reference sequence). V gave up 2 bases and J gave up 4 bases, with 13 bases separating them. This CDR3 is built from 15 residues. The CDR3 loop reads CASSYGGLPSDTQYF. In DNA form, the CDR3 reads TGTGCCAGCAGTTACGGGGGACTGCCCTCAGATACGCAGTATTTT.

The rearrangement links TRBV14 to TRBJ2-1; TRBD1 or TRBD2 may be the D gene (5 bases each). The V and J ends lost 5 bases and 9 bases respectively, with 14 bases between them. Germline V gene sequence: CDR1 SGHDN, CDR2 FVKESK. The CDR3 contains 13 residues. CDR3 bases: TGTGCCAGCAGCTTCGGGGCCACCCCTGAGCAGTTCTTC. Translated, it gives CASSFGATPEQFF.

This sequence joins TRBV2 and TRBJ2-3; D is ambiguous. Germline CDR1 SNHLY, CDR2 FYNNEI. The CDR3 extends over 14 amino acids. Deletions cut 1 base from V and 3 bases from J, with 8 bases between. CDR3 region: CASSEVQATDTQYF. CDR3 DNA: TGTGCCAGCAGTGAAGTTCAGGCGACAGATACGCAGTATTTT.

V gene TRBV11-2 combines with J gene TRBJ2-2; 7 bases line up with TRBD2. The ends lost 2 bases at V and 5 bases at J; junction bases unmatched: 17. Looked up from germline, CDR1 is SGHAT and CDR2 is FQNNGV. This CDR3 is 19 amino acids long. The CDR3 DNA sequence: TGTGCCAGCAGCTTATACTTAGATAACCATCTAGCGGATACCGGGGAGCTGTTTTTT. It codes for CASSLYLDNHLADTGELFF. Complete variable domain (other parts from reference TRBV11-2 and TRBJ2-2): EAGVAQSPRYKIIEKRQSVAFWCNPISGHATLYWYQQILGQGPKLLIQFQNNGVVDDSQLPKDRFSAERLKGVDSTLKIQPAKLEDSAVYLCASSLYLDNHLADTGELFFGEGSRLTVL.

The chain couples TRBV6-6 to TRBJ2-7; TRBD1 matches at 8 bases. The CDR3 has 14 amino acids. The J segment lost 3 bases and the V segment lost 6 bases, leaving 7 bases of the junction unmatched. Germline V lookup: CDR1 MNHNY, CDR2 SVGAGI (reference sequence). CDR3: CASSSVDRDYEQYV. The CDR3 region has the DNA TGTGCCAGCAGCTCCGTGGACAGGGACTACGAGCAGTACGTC.

This sequence joins TRBV7-9 and TRBJ1-2; D unclear. Per the germline V gene, CDR1 is SEHNR and CDR2 is FQNEAQ (reference sequence). With 1 base removed from V and 4 bases from J, the gap between germline ends came to 16 bases. This CDR3 region has 16 residues. The CDR3 reads CASSLVPPGVGYGYTF. The CDR3 DNA reads TGTGCCAGCAGCTTAGTCCCCCCGGGAGTCGGCTATGGCTACACCTTC.

V is TRBV7-9 and J is TRBJ2-4; D is unclear. Trimming pared 5 bases from V and 4 bases from J, leaving 9 bases between. The CDR3 spans 13 residues. Germline CDR1 and CDR2: SEHNR and FQNEAQ (reference sequence). The CDR3 reads CASSGDLKNIQYF. CDR3 nucleotides: TGTGCCAGCAGCGGAGACCTTAAAAACATTCAGTACTTC.

This clonotype has just a few counts. The CDR3 is CATSSGGASPLHF. The CDR3 coding sequence is TGTGCCACCAGCTCCGGTGGGGCATCACCCCTCCACTTT. The rearrangement links TRBV15 to TRBJ1-6; TRBD1 is a possible D gene (5 bases). From germline, CDR1 is LNHNV and CDR2 YYDKDF (reference sequence). V gave up 5 bases and J gave up 10 bases, with 12 bases separating them. The CDR3 sequence is 13 residues long.